This TCR beta chain was sequenced during a study of response to subunit inactivated influenza vaccine. TCRdb used MiXCR to reprocess the RT-PCR reads, holding one entry per CDR3 protein. This table holds roughly 500,000 distinct CDR3 sequences, around 21% found once. Trimming took 0 bases from V and 2 from J, leaving 11 bases between them. The germline gives CDR1 DFQATT, CDR2 SNEGSKA (reference sequence). The CDR3 contains 15 residues. The data were also submitted as part of a second study, on T cells expressing NK-cell markers. This second report adds: What made the TCR beta cDNA was 5'RACE template switching with UMIs.

The TCR sequence derives from a man between 50 and 59 years old who received an inactivated influenza vaccine. The specimen was CD4+ T cells sorted from PBMCs, collected 11 to 12 days after vaccination. The chain carries TRBV20-1 and TRBJ1-3; D is unresolved. This CDR3 is CSARDTRTAGNTIYF. The CDR3 region has the DNA TGCAGTGCTAGAGATACTAGGACGGCTGGAAACACCATATATTTT.